The T cell receptor (beta chain) under discussion was sequenced for a study of blood T cells in healthy people across ages. A second about 6 to 11 cycle PCR used barcoded and J-beta primers. TCRdb re-called the 5' RACE reads through MiXCR, storing one row per CDR3 protein. The sample lists around 800,000 distinct CDR3 sequences, roughly 25% occurring once. This clonotype occurred a few times. There are 13 residues in the CDR3. V lost 5 bases, J lost 8 bases, and 12 bases lay in between. The sample was also reused in another study, on T cells of mothers and their children. This second study says: Sequencing revealed no T cell clones that were persistent and microchimeric.

This receptor was identified in a boy between 10 and 17 years old in good health. The specimen sequenced was blood. The chain employs TRBV12-3 or TRBV12-4 and TRBJ1-4; tentative D call: TRBD1 (5 bases). The CDR3 sequence: CASSPGGWEKLFF. CDR3 DNA: TGTGCCAGCAGTCCGGGGGGTTGGGAAAAACTGTTTTTT.